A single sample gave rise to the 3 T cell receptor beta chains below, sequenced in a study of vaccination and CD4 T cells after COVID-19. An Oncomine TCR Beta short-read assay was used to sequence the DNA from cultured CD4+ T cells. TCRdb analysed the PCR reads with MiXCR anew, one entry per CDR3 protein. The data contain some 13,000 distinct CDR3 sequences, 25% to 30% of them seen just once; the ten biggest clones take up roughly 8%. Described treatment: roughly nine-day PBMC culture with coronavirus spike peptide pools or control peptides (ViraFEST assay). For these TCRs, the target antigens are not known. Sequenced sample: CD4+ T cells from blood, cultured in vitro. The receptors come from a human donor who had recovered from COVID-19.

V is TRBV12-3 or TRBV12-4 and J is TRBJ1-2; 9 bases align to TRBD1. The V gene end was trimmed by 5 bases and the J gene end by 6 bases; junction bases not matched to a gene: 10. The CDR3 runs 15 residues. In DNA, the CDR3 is TGTGCCAGCAGTACCCACAGGGGGCGCGTGGATGGCTACACCTTC. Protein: CASSTHRGRVDGYTF.

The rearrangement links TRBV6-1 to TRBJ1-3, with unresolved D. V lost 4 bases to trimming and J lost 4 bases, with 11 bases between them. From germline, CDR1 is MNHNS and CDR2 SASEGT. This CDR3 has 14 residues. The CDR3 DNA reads TGTGCCAGCAGTGGGGCGGCGCGGGGAAACACCATATATTTT. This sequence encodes CASSGAARGNTIYF.

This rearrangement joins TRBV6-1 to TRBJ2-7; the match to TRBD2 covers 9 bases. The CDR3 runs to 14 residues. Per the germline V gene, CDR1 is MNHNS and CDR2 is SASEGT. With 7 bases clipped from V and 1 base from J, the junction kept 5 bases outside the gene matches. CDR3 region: CASTSGELSYEQYF. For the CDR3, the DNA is TGTGCCAGCACTAGCGGGGAACTGTCCTACGAGCAGTACTTC.